This record covers a single T cell receptor (beta chain). Its antigen is unidentified. The CDR3 is made up of 12 amino acids. The V and J ends lost 4 bases and 8 bases, in that order; junction bases with no gene match: 4. CDR1 and CDR2 (germline): SGHDT, YYEEEE. This entry is derived from a study of OX40 agonist ivuxolimab in advanced cancers. Across the whole study: Among those enrolled, mean age was roughly 62 years (range roughly 23 to 79) and about 79% were male. Three patients, one with hepatocellular carcinoma and two with cutaneous melanoma, responded partially. Broader study findings: CD8+ T cells showed, on average, more clonal expansion than CD4+ cells. At 0.1 to 3.0 mg/kg, clonal expansion of CD4+ and CD8+ blood T cells had occurred by week 6.

Generated by immunoSEQ multiplex PCR, the TCRdb table keeps only in-frame clones and is missing some. The data show about 73,000 clones, with approximately 90% seen just once and approximately 11% held by the top ten. The TCR originated in an adult with an advanced solid tumor such as melanoma, head and neck, liver or kidney cancer. The input for sequencing was CD4+ or CD8+ T cells sorted from blood, taken in a trial of the OX40 agonist ivuxolimab. The V and J genes are TRBV5-6 and TRBJ1-1, with 8 bases that match TRBD1. CDR3 amino acids: CASSKTGVEAFF. Written as DNA, the CDR3 is TGTGCCAGCAGCAAGACAGGGGTAGAAGCTTTCTTT.